The 30 T cell receptor beta chains in this list originate from one sample, sequenced in a study of T-cell reconstitution after alpha-beta-depleted transplantation in children. Unique molecular identifiers were used in preparing the TCRbeta library. TCRdb recomputed calls from the PCR reads with MiXCR, one row per CDR3 protein. Found here are 450,000 to 550,000 distinct CDR3 sequences, around 10% of them singletons; the top ten hold 14%. Sequenced material: PBMCs, mostly from graft donor cells, taken 180 days after TCRalphabeta/CD19-depleted stem cell transplant. Receptors were obtained from a female patient aged 2-9 years who had a stem cell transplant for aplastic anemia, so the T cells may come from the graft donor.

J is TRBJ2-1 and V is TRBV29-1; D call uncertain. The CDR3 is 14 residues long. Trimming took 5 bases from V and 0 from J, leaving 11 bases between them. The germline V gene has CDR1 SQVTM and CDR2 ANQGSEA. The CDR3 DNA sequence: TGCAGCGTTTACCACAGTAGCTCCTACAATGAGCAGTTCTTC. This gives the protein CSVYHSSSYNEQFF.

As DNA, the CDR3 is TGCGCCAGCAGCCGCCCCACTAGCGGGGACAATGAGCAGTTCTTC. Protein: CASSRPTSGDNEQFF. The chain joins TRBV4-1 to TRBJ2-1, with 10 bases matching TRBD2. Trimming at V came to 4 bases and at J to 5 bases, leaving 5 bases not matched to a gene. Germline CDR1 is MGHRA and CDR2 is YSYEKL. There are 15 residues in the CDR3.

The V call is TRBV7-2, the J call TRBJ2-4; TRBD1 matches at 10 bases. The CDR3 spans 15 residues. CDR1 and CDR2 (germline): SGHTA, FQGNSA. The ends lost 4 bases at V and 8 bases at J; junction bases unmatched: 8. In nucleotides, the CDR3 is TGTGCCAGCAGCTCCCCCGACAGGGGGCAAGACATTCAGTACTTC. Encoded protein: CASSSPDRGQDIQYF.

This clonotype turned up a few times. It is likely a read error, because the conserved phenylalanine at the end of the CDR3 is missing. Because the CDR3's place on the DNA is in doubt, the DNA is left out and the CDR3 is given as listed by TCRdb. The gene calls are TRBV7-3 and TRBJ2-3; the table's D call, TRBD2, was not checked against the DNA. Germline V gene data show CDR1 as SGHTA and CDR2 as FQGTGA. The CDR3 contains 9 residues when both ends are counted. The CDR3 loop reads CASSRDCRS.

This clonotype was counted only a few times. V and J are TRBV11-3 and TRBJ1-6; D remains ambiguous. Trimming removed 4 bases at V and 8 bases at J, with 9 bases between. CDR1 is SGHNT and CDR2 is YENEEA in the germline V gene. The CDR3 sequence is 13 residues long. The DNA for the CDR3 is TGTGCCAGCAGCTCACAAACAGATTCACCCCTCCACTTT. Protein: CASSSQTDSPLHF.

The chain links TRBV11-2 to TRBJ2-7; D may be TRBD2 (6 bases). The CDR3 is made up of 18 amino acids. Trimming removed 2 bases at V and 0 bases at J, with 20 bases between. Looked up from germline, CDR1 is SGHAT and CDR2 is FQNNGV. The CDR3: CASSLRSFLGGSSYEQYV. CDR3 DNA: TGTGCCAGCAGCTTACGTAGTTTTTTAGGAGGGAGCTCCTACGAGCAGTACGTC.

The V call is TRBV7-3, the J call TRBJ1-2, with no clear D. The V and J ends lost 1 base and 1 base respectively, with 10 bases between them. Germline V gene lookup returns CDR1 SGHTA and CDR2 FQGTGA. CDR3 size: 15 residues. CDR3 sequence: CASSLKLGHNYGYTF. Written as DNA, the CDR3 is TGTGCCAGCAGCTTAAAGCTCGGTCATAACTATGGCTACACCTTC.

The rearrangement links TRBV5-5 to TRBJ2-7; 7 bases agree with TRBD1. With V trimmed by 4 bases and J by 4 bases, 14 bases remained unmatched. The CDR3 extends over 16 amino acids. Germline values: CDR1 SGHKS, CDR2 YYEKEE (reference sequence). CDR3 sequence: CASSPITGTALYEQYV. The CDR3 DNA reads TGTGCCAGCAGCCCGATAACCGGGACAGCCCTTTACGAGCAGTACGTC.

The CDR3 region is CARLTGRFEKLFF. As DNA, the CDR3 is TGTGCCAGGTTGACAGGGCGGTTTGAGAAACTGTTTTTT. This sequence joins TRBV27 and TRBJ1-4; TRBD1 matches at 7 bases. Trimming removed 9 bases from V and 11 bases from J; junction bases left unmatched: 12. In germline, CDR1 is MNHEY, CDR2 SMNVEV (reference sequence). The CDR3 is 13 residues long. The full variable domain, with the rest looked up from reference TRBV27 and TRBJ1-4, is EAQVTQNPRYLITVTGKKLTVTCSQNMNHEYMSWYRQDPGLGLRQIYYSMNVEVTDKGDVPEGYKVSRKEKRNFPLILESPSPNQTSLYFCARLTGRFEKLFFGSGTQLSVL.

The chain employs TRBV7-2 and TRBJ2-7; a possible D gene is TRBD2 (6 bases). The V and J ends lost 1 base and 6 bases respectively, with 10 bases between them. The CDR3 extends over 13 amino acids. The V gene's germline CDR1 is SGHTA and CDR2 FQGNSA. This CDR3 reads CASSLVGGIEQYV. The CDR3 DNA reads as TGTGCCAGCAGCTTAGTTGGGGGGATCGAGCAGTACGTC.

The chain couples TRBV19 to TRBJ1-2; TRBD1 aligns across 7 bases. V lost 1 base to trimming and J lost 5 bases; unmatched junction nucleotides: 7. This CDR3 is 15 amino acids long. CDR1 is LNHDA, CDR2 SQIVND, per germline (reference sequence). CDR3 bases: TGTGCCAGTAGTATAGCGGGACAGACAACTTATGGCTACACCTTC. Residues: CASSIAGQTTYGYTF.

This clonotype was recorded at least ten times. The J gene is TRBJ2-3, the V gene TRBV4-1; TRBD1 matches at 7 bases. V gave up 4 bases and J gave up 7 bases; unmatched junction bases: 8. CDR3 size: 14 residues. CDR1 and CDR2 from the germline V gene are MGHRA and YSYEKL. Here the CDR3 DNA reads TGCGCCAGCAGCCCAGGACAGGCAGGGAATACGCAGTATTTT. It translates to CASSPGQAGNTQYF.

At least ten counts were recorded for this clonotype. This rearrangement joins TRBV7-2 to TRBJ2-6, with a possible D match to TRBD2 (5 bases). The germline gives CDR1 SGHTA, CDR2 FQGNSA. This CDR3 is built from 15 residues. Trimming shortened V by 6 bases and J by 0 bases, and 9 bases separated the two germline ends. The CDR3: CASSFRDSGANVLTF. The CDR3 coding sequence is TGTGCCAGCAGTTTCCGGGACTCTGGGGCCAACGTCCTGACTTTC.

This clonotype has at least ten counts. The chain recombines TRBV29-1 with TRBJ1-5; 7 bases map to TRBD1. The J segment lost 4 bases and the V segment lost 4 bases, leaving 10 bases of the junction unmatched. The CDR3 covers 15 residues. Germline V gene data show CDR1 as SQVTM and CDR2 as ANQGSEA. The CDR3 sequence is CSVGVEGAGNQPQHF. The CDR3 nucleotides are TGCAGCGTTGGAGTAGAGGGGGCTGGGAATCAGCCCCAGCATTTT. Using reference TRBV29-1 and TRBJ1-5 for the parts outside the CDR3, the full variable domain is SAVISQKPSRDICQRGTSLTIQCQVDSQVTMMFWYRQQPGQSLTLIATANQGSEATYESGFVIDKFPISRPNLTFSTLTVSNMSPEDSSIYLCSVGVEGAGNQPQHFGDGTRLSIL.

This clonotype was picked up a small number of times. The chain links TRBV11-2 to TRBJ2-3; 11 bases fit TRBD2. Germline lookup yields CDR1 SGHAT and CDR2 FQNNGV. J lost 0 bases, V lost 5 bases, and 4 bases had no gene match. The CDR3 is 16 residues long. The CDR3 here is CASSPTSGISTDTQYF. CDR3 DNA: TGTGCCAGCAGCCCGACTAGCGGGATAAGCACAGATACGCAGTATTTT.

As concerns this clonotype: This may be a read error: a much more frequent sequence differs by one nucleotide. The J gene is TRBJ2-1, the V gene TRBV10-3; D may be TRBD1 (5 bases). Trimming removed 2 bases from V and 0 bases from J, with 11 bases in between. Germline loops: CDR1 ENHRY, CDR2 SYGVKD. The CDR3 is made up of 16 amino acids. CDR3 loop: CAISEISGNSYNEQFF. The CDR3 nucleotides are TGTGCCATCAGTGAGATCTCAGGGAACTCCTACAATGAGCAGTTCTTC.

The gene calls are TRBV30 and TRBJ2-3; no clear D gene. This CDR3 comprises 12 residues. Germline CDR1 GTSNPN, CDR2 SVGIG (reference sequence). Trimming shortened V by 1 base and J by 3 bases, and 5 bases separated the two germline ends. The CDR3 DNA sequence: TGTGCCTGGAGTGCCTTGACAGATACGCAGTATTTT. It specifies CAWSALTDTQYF.

This clonotype has more than one count but fewer than ten. The chain joins TRBV27 to TRBJ2-1, with 8 bases matching TRBD2. The length of the CDR3 is 17 residues. Germline lookup yields CDR1 MNHEY and CDR2 SMNVEV (reference sequence). V gave up 5 bases and J gave up 0 bases; unmatched junction bases: 9. CDR3 nucleotides: TGTGCCAGCAGTAGCTCCCGCGGGGGGAGCTCCTACAATGAGCAGTTCTTC. Residues: CASSSSRGGSSYNEQFF.

This clonotype was seen ten or more times. The chain combines TRBV29-1 with TRBJ2-1; tentatively, D is TRBD2 (6 bases). Germline V gene sequence: CDR1 SQVTM, CDR2 ANQGSEA. The CDR3 runs to 13 residues. With 6 bases removed from V and 2 bases from J, the gap between germline ends came to 11 bases. The CDR3 reads CSVERVAYNEQFF. CDR3 DNA sequence: TGCAGCGTAGAGCGGGTTGCCTACAATGAGCAGTTCTTC.

Only a few counts were recorded for this clonotype. The rearrangement uses TRBV7-2 and TRBJ2-1; 7 nucleotides line up with TRBD2. Trimming removed 5 bases from V and 5 bases from J; junction bases left unmatched: 6. This CDR3 contains 14 residues. Germline V lookup: CDR1 SGHTA, CDR2 FQGNSA. The CDR3 region has the DNA TGTGCCAGCAGCCCCGGGAGGCCCAACAATGAGCAGTTCTTC. It specifies CASSPGRPNNEQFF.

This clonotype was found a few times. The chain joins TRBV7-6 to TRBJ2-7, with 10 bases aligning to TRBD1. This CDR3 is built from 17 residues. V was clipped by 5 bases and J by 2 bases; unmatched bases: 12. CDR1 and CDR2 (germline): SGHVS, FNYEAQ. CDR3 sequence reads: CASSPLGGTGDPYEQYV. For the CDR3, the DNA is TGTGCCAGCAGCCCTTTGGGGGGGACAGGGGACCCCTACGAGCAGTACGTC.

This rearrangement joins TRBV7-3 to TRBJ2-1; D may be TRBD1 or TRBD2 (5 bases each). Germline assignment: CDR1 SGHTA and CDR2 FQGTGA. Deletions cut 1 base from V and 10 bases from J, with 8 bases between. This CDR3 region has 12 residues. The CDR3 region has the DNA TGTGCCAGCAGCTTAATGGGGGAAGAGCAGTTCTTC. Translating it yields CASSLMGEEQFF. Complete variable domain (other parts from reference TRBV7-3 and TRBJ2-1): GAGVSQTPSNKVTEKGKYVELRCDPISGHTALYWYRQSLGQGPEFLIYFQGTGAADDSGLPNDRFFAVRPEGSVSTLKIQRTERGDSAVYLCASSLMGEEQFFGPGTRLTVL.

This clonotype occurred a few times. This sequence joins TRBV7-2 and TRBJ2-7; 7 bases align to TRBD2. CDR1 is SGHTA, CDR2 FQGNSA, per germline. This CDR3 contains 16 residues. The V gene end was trimmed by 2 bases and the J gene end by 0 bases; junction bases not matched to a gene: 7. CDR3 in DNA: TGTGCCAGCAGCTTACGGGTCGGGAGGCTCTCCTACGAGCAGTACTTC. Its translation: CASSLRVGRLSYEQYF.

This clonotype has only a few counts. This may be a read error: a much more frequent sequence differs by one nucleotide. This chain joins TRBV28 and TRBJ2-7; D not resolved. The germline V gene encodes CDR1 MDHEN and CDR2 SYDVKM. The V end was cut by 3 bases, the J end by 5 bases, with 2 bases between. The CDR3 totals 10 residues. The CDR3, as DNA: TGTGCCAGCAGTTTCAACGAGCAGTACTTC. It codes for CASSFNEQYF. The variable domain in full, completed from reference TRBV28 and TRBJ2-7, reads DVKVTQSSRYLVKRTGEKVFLECVQDMDHENMFWYRQDPGLGLRLIYFSYDVKMKEKGDIPEGYSVSREKKERFSLILESASTNQTSMYLCASSFNEQYFGPGTRLTVT.

This clonotype was detected a few times. The chain has TRBV7-3 and TRBJ1-1, with 9 nucleotides matching TRBD1. The trim removed 5 bases at V and 1 base at J, leaving 8 bases unmatched. This CDR3 spans 16 amino acids. The V gene's germline CDR1 is SGHTA and CDR2 FQGTGA. CDR3 DNA: TGTGCCAGCAGCAACACAGGGGGCTTACGGAACACTGAAGCTTTCTTT. It is translated as CASSNTGGLRNTEAFF.

The CDR3 reads CSARDGGRVDNEQFF. CDR3 bases: TGCAGTGCTAGAGACGGCGGGAGGGTTGACAATGAGCAGTTCTTC. The rearrangement joins TRBV20-1 to TRBJ2-1; the match to TRBD2 covers 9 bases. Germline CDR1 DFQATT, CDR2 SNEGSKA (reference sequence). V gave up 0 bases and J gave up 5 bases; unmatched junction bases: 5. The CDR3 consists of 15 residues.

The chain combines TRBV11-3 with TRBJ1-1; a weak D match, TRBD1 (5 bases). CDR3 length equals 15 residues. CDR1 and CDR2 from the germline V gene are SGHNT and YENEEA. The germline V and J ends were trimmed by 1 base and 1 base, with 10 bases remaining between them. The CDR3 nucleotides read TGTGCCAGCAGCTTAGTCGGGCAGGGGAACACTGAAGCTTTCTTT. It codes for CASSLVGQGNTEAFF.

This clonotype showed up just a few times. The genes are TRBV10-2 and TRBJ1-1; possibly TRBD1 for D (5 bases). The CDR3 is 16 residues long. Trimming removed 1 base from V and 4 bases from J, with 16 bases in between. Germline CDR1 WSHSY, CDR2 SAAADI. CDR3 DNA sequence: TGCGCCAGCAGTGAGTGGACCGGGGGGTGGGGCACTGAAGCTTTCTTT. Amino acid sequence: CASSEWTGGWGTEAFF.

This clonotype was recorded at least ten times. This chain connects TRBV29-1 to TRBJ2-1; unclear D gene. The germline V and J ends were trimmed by 4 bases and 3 bases, with 16 bases remaining between them. Germline V gives CDR1 SQVTM, CDR2 ANQGSEA. The CDR3 runs 15 residues. The chain's CDR3 is CSVVAPEVFYNEQFF. In DNA form, the CDR3 reads TGCAGCGTTGTGGCGCCAGAGGTTTTCTACAATGAGCAGTTCTTC.

V is TRBV24-1 and J is TRBJ2-7; the D is unclear. From germline, CDR1 is KGHDR and CDR2 SFDVKD. Trimming removed 4 bases at V and 6 bases at J, with 12 bases between. The CDR3 spans 13 residues. The CDR3 loop is CATSDPVGFEQYF. In nucleotides, the CDR3 is TGTGCCACCAGTGACCCCGTGGGGTTCGAGCAGTACTTC.